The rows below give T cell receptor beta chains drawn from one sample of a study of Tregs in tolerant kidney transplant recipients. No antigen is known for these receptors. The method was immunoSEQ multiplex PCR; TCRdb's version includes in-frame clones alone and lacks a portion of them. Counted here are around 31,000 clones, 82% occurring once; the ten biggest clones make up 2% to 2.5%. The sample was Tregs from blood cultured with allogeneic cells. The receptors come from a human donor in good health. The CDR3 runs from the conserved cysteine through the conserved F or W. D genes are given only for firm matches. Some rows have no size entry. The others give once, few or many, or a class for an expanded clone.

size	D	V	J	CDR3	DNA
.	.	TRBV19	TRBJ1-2	CASSMGAGYGYTF	TGTGCCAGTAGTATGGGGGCAGGGTACGGCTACACCTTC
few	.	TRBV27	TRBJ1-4	CASSLLRGINEKLFF	TGTGCCAGCAGTTTATTGAGGGGAATCAATGAAAAACTGTTTTTT
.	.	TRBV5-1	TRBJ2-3	CASSLDRGTDTQYF	TGCGCCAGCAGCTTAGACAGAGGGACAGATACGCAGTATTTT
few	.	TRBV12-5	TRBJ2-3	CASGLDYWGEDTQYF	TGTGCTAGTGGTTTGGATTACTGGGGGGAGGATACGCAGTATTTT
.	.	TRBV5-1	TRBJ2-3	CASSSTSRDTQYF	TGCGCCAGCAGCTCGACATCGCGGGATACGCAGTATTTT
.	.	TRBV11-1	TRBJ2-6	CASSSGLALAGANVLTF	TGTGCCAGCAGCTCAGGTCTTGCGTTGGCTGGGGCCAACGTCCTGACTTTC
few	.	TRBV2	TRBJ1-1	CASSQKGMNTEAFF	TGTGCCAGCAGCCAAAAGGGGATGAACACTGAAGCTTTCTTT
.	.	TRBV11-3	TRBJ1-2	CASSLDGTYSGYGYTF	TGTGCCAGCAGCTTAGACGGGACGTACTCGGGTTATGGCTACACCTTC
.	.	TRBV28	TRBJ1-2	CVAGSHYGYTF	TGTGTAGCAGGGTCGCACTATGGCTACACCTTC
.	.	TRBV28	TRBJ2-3	CASTRGHKTDTQYF	TGTGCCAGCACTAGAGGGCACAAGACAGATACGCAGTATTTT
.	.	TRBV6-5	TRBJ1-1	CASSPGAPNTEAFF	TGTGCCAGCAGTCCCGGGGCTCCGAACACTGAAGCTTTCTTT
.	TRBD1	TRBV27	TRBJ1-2	CASTSRGGILYGYTF	TGTGCCAGCACCTCAAGAGGGGGCATCCTATATGGCTACACCTTC
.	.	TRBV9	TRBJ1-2	CASSAAGEIGYGYTF	TGTGCCAGCAGCGCCGCAGGGGAGATAGGGTATGGCTACACCTTC
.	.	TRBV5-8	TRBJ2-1	CASSRARNNEQFF	TGTGCCAGCAGCCGGGCTAGAAACAATGAGCAGTTCTTC
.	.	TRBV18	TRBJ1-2	CASSPLKSGTVFYGYTF	TGTGCCAGCTCACCACTTAAGTCCGGGACCGTTTTCTATGGCTACACCTTC
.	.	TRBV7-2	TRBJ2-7	CASSLEGLGSYEQYF	TGTGCCAGCAGCTTAGAAGGTTTGGGCTCCTACGAGCAGTACTTC
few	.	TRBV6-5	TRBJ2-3	CASRPRKADTQYF	TGTGCCAGCAGACCCAGAAAGGCAGATACGCAGTATTTT
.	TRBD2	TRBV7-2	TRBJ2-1	CASSRTSGRLEQFF	TGTGCCAGCAGCCGGACTAGCGGGAGGCTTGAGCAGTTCTTC
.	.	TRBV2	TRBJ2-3	CASSEALGADTQYF	TGTGCCAGCAGTGAAGCGCTGGGGGCCGATACGCAGTATTTT
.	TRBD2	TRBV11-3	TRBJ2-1	CASSLDLAEAGATGEQFF	TGTGCCAGCAGCTTAGATTTGGCCGAAGCGGGGGCGACCGGTGAGCAGTTCTTC
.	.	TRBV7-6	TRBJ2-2	CASSSALWGANTGELFF	TGTGCCAGCAGCTCAGCCCTCTGGGGGGCTAACACCGGGGAGCTGTTTTTT
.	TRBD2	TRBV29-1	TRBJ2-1	CSVDGTSGGYNEQFF	TGCAGCGTTGATGGGACTAGCGGGGGCTACAATGAGCAGTTCTTC
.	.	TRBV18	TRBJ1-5	CASSPFGGVGNQPQHF	TGTGCCAGCTCCCCATTCGGAGGGGTAGGCAATCAGCCCCAGCATTTT
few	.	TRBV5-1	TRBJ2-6	CASSLIGLSSGANVLTF	TGCGCCAGCAGCTTGATCGGACTGAGCTCTGGGGCCAACGTCCTGACTTTC
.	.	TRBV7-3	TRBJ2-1	CASSESSYNEQFF	TGTGCCAGCAGCGAATCTAGCTACAATGAGCAGTTCTTC
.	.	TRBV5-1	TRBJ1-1	CASSLFRDGLYF	TGCGCCAGCAGCTTGTTCCGGGACGGACTTTACTTT
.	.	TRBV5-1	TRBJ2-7	CASSLGLGGTVYEQYF	TGCGCCAGCAGCTTGGGACTTGGGGGTACTGTCTACGAGCAGTACTTC
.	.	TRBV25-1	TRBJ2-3	CASSVAASTDTQYF	TGTGCCAGCAGTGTAGCGGCAAGCACAGATACGCAGTATTTT
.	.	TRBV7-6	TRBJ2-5	CASSLGETSLETQYF	TGTGCCAGCAGCTTAGGAGAAACTAGCCTGGAGACCCAGTACTTC
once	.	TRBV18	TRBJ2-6	CASSPIRIGANVLTF	TGTGCCAGCTCACCTATTAGGATTGGGGCCAACGTCCTGACTTTC
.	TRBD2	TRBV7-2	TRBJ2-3	CASSRGLAETSTDTQYF	TGTGCCAGCAGCAGGGGACTAGCGGAAACTAGCACAGATACGCAGTATTTT
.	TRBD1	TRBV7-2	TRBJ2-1	CASSLSRTGQDNEQFF	TGTGCCAGCAGCTTATCGCGGACAGGGCAGGACAATGAGCAGTTCTTC
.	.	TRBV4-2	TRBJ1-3	CASSPQRWQSGNTIYF	TGTGCCAGCAGCCCTCAAAGGTGGCAGTCTGGAAACACCATATATTTT
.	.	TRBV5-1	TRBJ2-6	CASSLALGSGANVLTF	TGCGCCAGCAGCTTGGCTTTGGGCTCTGGGGCCAACGTCCTGACTTTC
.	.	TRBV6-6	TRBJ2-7	CASSLDRSYEQYF	TGTGCCAGCAGCCTGGACCGATCCTACGAGCAGTACTTC
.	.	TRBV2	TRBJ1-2	CASIPDGVGGYGYTF	TGTGCCAGCATTCCGGACGGGGTAGGGGGTTATGGCTACACCTTC
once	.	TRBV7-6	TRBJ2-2	CASSLFSAGGELFF	TGTGCCAGCAGCTTATTTTCAGCAGGAGGGGAGCTGTTTTTT
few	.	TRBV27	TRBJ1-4	CATRDPHEKLFF	TGTGCCACCCGGGATCCCCATGAAAAACTGTTTTTT
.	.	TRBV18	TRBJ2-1	CASSLARNEQFF	TGTGCCAGCTCACTTGCCAGGAATGAGCAGTTCTTC
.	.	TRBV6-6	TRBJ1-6	CASSNGSPLHF	TGTGCCAGCAGTAACGGTTCACCCCTCCACTTT
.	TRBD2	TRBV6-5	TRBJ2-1	CASEASGYNEQFF	TGTGCCAGCGAGGCTAGCGGGTACAATGAGCAGTTCTTC
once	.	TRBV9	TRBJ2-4	CASSPRERLGNIQYF	TGTGCCAGCAGCCCGAGGGAGCGGTTGGGAAACATTCAGTACTTC
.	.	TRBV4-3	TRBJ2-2	CASSQDFRDWGPGELFF	TGCGCCAGCAGCCAAGATTTCCGGGACTGGGGGCCCGGGGAGCTGTTTTTT
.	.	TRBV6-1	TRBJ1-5	CASSVPGNSNQPQHF	TGTGCCAGCAGTGTACCAGGGAATAGCAATCAGCCCCAGCATTTT
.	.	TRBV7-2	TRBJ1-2	CASSPGAVLNYGYTF	TGCGCCAGCAGCCCCGGGGCAGTCCTAAACTATGGCTACACCTTC
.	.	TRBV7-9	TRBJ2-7	CASSLAAVPTYEQYF	TGTGCCAGCAGCTTAGCGGCAGTGCCGACCTACGAGCAGTACTTC
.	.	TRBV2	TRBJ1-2	CASSPDGLFDGYTF	TGTGCCAGCAGCCCCGACGGACTATTCGATGGCTACACCTTC
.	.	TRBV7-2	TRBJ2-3	CASNSPGGTQYF	TGTGCCAGCAACTCTCCTGGGGGGACGCAGTATTTT
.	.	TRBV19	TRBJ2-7	CASSRGPSTFYEQYF	TGTGCCAGTAGTAGGGGGCCTAGCACCTTTTACGAGCAGTACTTC